This T cell receptor (beta chain) was observed in a study of blood T cells in healthy people across ages. The authors ran a second PCR of about 6 to 11 cycles using a sample-barcoded 5' primer and a J-beta primer mix. One entry per CDR3 protein results from TCRdb running MiXCR on the 5' RACE reads. The sample holds 950,000 to 1,200,000 distinct CDR3 sequences, 35% to 40% seen once. This clonotype occurred a few times. The clonotype was recovered from a man younger than 35 in good health. Source material: blood.

CDR3 residues: CSVERITGVYGYTF. As DNA, the CDR3 is TGCAGCGTTGAGCGAATCACAGGGGTATATGGCTACACCTTC. The chain links TRBV29-1 to TRBJ1-2, with 7 nucleotides matching TRBD1. The CDR3 contains 14 residues. V lost 3 bases, J lost 5 bases, and 9 bases stayed unmatched. Germline assignment: CDR1 SQVTM and CDR2 ANQGSEA.